Each of the 18 T cell receptor beta chains below was sequenced from the same sample in a study of blood T cell repertoires in COVID-19. Some clones are missing from TCRdb's copy, which holds only in-frame ones; the method was immunoSEQ multiplex PCR. The data contain some 530,000 clones, approximately 85% of them seen just once; the ten biggest clones take up more than 3%. Source material: peripheral blood. The receptors stem from a human donor in a cohort sampled during active COVID-19.

The genes are TRBV7-8 and TRBJ1-2, with TRBD1 identical over 10 bases. The junction had 13 bases not matched to a gene; V was cut back by 4 bases and J by 8 bases. CDR3 length equals 16 residues. The germline CDR1 and CDR2 sequences are SGHVS and FQNEAQ. CDR3 sequence: CASSSPPGTGERGYTF. The CDR3 nucleotides read TGTGCCAGCAGCTCTCCGCCCGGGACAGGGGAAAGAGGCTACACCTTC.

Of note for this clone: At one of its ends the junction is not consistent with the germline gene, which may arise from a read error. This chain links TRBV7-7 with TRBJ1-1; TRBD1 aligns across 8 bases. CDR3 length: 14 amino acids. From germline, CDR1 is SSHAT and CDR2 FNYEAQ (reference sequence). CDR3 bases: TGTGCTAGCAGCCCAGACAGGGGTACCACTGAAGCTTTCTTT. It specifies CASSPDRGTTEAFF.

The chain couples TRBV19 to TRBJ2-2; D is possibly TRBD2 (5 bases). The germline V gene has CDR1 LNHDA and CDR2 SQIVND (reference sequence). CDR3 length equals 14 residues. Trimming removed 5 bases at V and 4 bases at J, with 11 bases between. In DNA form, the CDR3 reads TGTGCCAGTAGTGGGCTAGCCCGCACCGGGGAGCTGTTTTTT. This translates into CASSGLARTGELFF.

This rearrangement joins TRBV2 to TRBJ1-5; no reliable D call. The CDR3 extends over 12 amino acids. Germline loops: CDR1 SNHLY, CDR2 FYNNEI. Trimming stripped 3 bases from V and 4 bases from J, with 4 bases between. The CDR3 is CASSDHNQPQHF. The CDR3 nucleotides read TGTGCCAGCAGTGATCATAATCAGCCCCAGCATTTT.

The V and J genes are TRBV9 and TRBJ1-1, with 7 bases identical to TRBD1. In germline, CDR1 is SGDLS, CDR2 YYNGEE. The J segment lost 1 base and the V segment lost 4 bases, leaving 7 bases of the junction unmatched. CDR3 length: 15 residues. In DNA form, the CDR3 reads TGTGCCAGCAGCCAAATGACAGGGACGAACACTGAAGCTTTCTTT. It translates to CASSQMTGTNTEAFF. The full variable domain, its missing parts supplied by reference TRBV9 and TRBJ1-1, is DSGVTQTPKHLITATGQRVTLRCSPRSGDLSVYWYQQSLDQGLQFLIQYYNGEERAKGNILERFSAQQFPDLHSELNLSSLELGDSALYFCASSQMTGTNTEAFFGQGTRLTVV.

The rearrangement uses TRBV5-4 and TRBJ2-1, with D perhaps TRBD2 (5 bases). The CDR3 runs to 16 residues. Germline values: CDR1 SGHNT, CDR2 YYREEE (reference sequence). The ends were cut back, 4 bases at V and 0 bases at J, with 14 bases in the middle. The CDR3 protein is CASSTPQRSSYNEQFF. The CDR3 DNA reads TGTGCCAGCAGCACCCCCCAGCGGAGCTCCTACAATGAGCAGTTCTTC.

V gene TRBV10-3 combines with J gene TRBJ2-2; 11 bases are a match to TRBD2. Losses at the gene ends were 3 bases for V and 3 bases for J; bases not matched to a gene: 0. This CDR3 spans 15 amino acids. Germline V gene data show CDR1 as ENHRY and CDR2 as SYGVKD. CDR3 residues: CAISELAGDTGELFF. The CDR3 DNA reads as TGTGCCATCAGTGAACTAGCGGGGGACACCGGGGAGCTGTTTTTT.

J is TRBJ2-7 and V is TRBV3-1 (or the pseudogene TRBV3-2); D is perhaps TRBD1 (5 bases). The CDR3 loop spans 13 amino acids. Germline-derived CDR1 and CDR2 are LGHDT and YNNKEL (reference sequence). The V end lost 2 bases, the J end lost 3 bases, and 8 bases lay between the germline ends. The CDR3 loop is CASSQRGGYEQYF. For the CDR3, the DNA is TGTGCCAGCAGCCAAAGGGGCGGCTACGAGCAGTACTTC.

This sequence joins TRBV7-3 and TRBJ2-2; tentative D call: TRBD2 (6 bases). This CDR3 region has 15 residues. V lost 7 bases and J 6 bases, leaving 18 bases between the germline ends. In germline, CDR1 is SGHTA, CDR2 FQGTGA. The DNA for the CDR3 is TGTGCCAGCAAAAACGAGGGGACTGCGGCCGGGGAGCTGTTTTTT. It yields the protein CASKNEGTAAGELFF.

This clone was recorded once. This sequence joins TRBV4-1 and TRBJ2-5, with D possibly being TRBD2 (6 bases). There are 15 residues in the CDR3. The germline V gene encodes CDR1 MGHRA and CDR2 YSYEKL. Trimming stripped 2 bases from V and 1 base from J, with 11 bases between. The chain's CDR3 is CASSQPSRGQETQYF. The CDR3, as DNA: TGCGCCAGCAGCCAACCGTCGCGGGGCCAAGAGACCCAGTACTTC.

This sequence joins TRBV3-1 (or the pseudogene TRBV3-2) and TRBJ1-4, with TRBD1 matching 7 bases. V was pared by 3 bases and J by 7 bases, with 8 bases of the junction left unmatched. Per germline, CDR1 LGHDT and CDR2 YNNKEL (reference sequence). The CDR3 totals 15 residues. In DNA form, the CDR3 reads TGTGCCAGCAGCCAGCCGAGACAGGGTAGTGAAAAACTGTTTTTT. Encoded protein: CASSQPRQGSEKLFF.

J is TRBJ2-1 and V is TRBV5-1, with D tentatively TRBD2 (8 bases). The CDR3 runs 15 residues. Germline CDR1 SGHRS, CDR2 YFSETQ. The germline V and J ends were trimmed by 3 bases and 4 bases, with 14 bases remaining between them. This chain's CDR3 is CASSSVAGQYNEQFF. DNA of the CDR3: TGCGCCAGCAGCTCGGTAGCGGGACAGTACAATGAGCAGTTCTTC. The entire variable domain, with the rest obtained from reference TRBV5-1 and TRBJ2-1, is as follows: KAGVTQTPRYLIKTRGQQVTLSCSPISGHRSVSWYQQTPGQGLQFLFEYFSETQRNKGNFPGRFSGRQFSNSRSEMNVSTLELGDSALYLCASSSVAGQYNEQFFGPGTRLTVL.

The chain recombines TRBV9 with TRBJ1-2; maybe TRBD1 (6 bases). CDR1 and CDR2 (germline): SGDLS, YYNGEE. Trimming cost V 3 bases and J 4 bases, with 16 bases left between them. The CDR3 spans 15 residues. CDR3 coding DNA: TGTGCCAGCAGCGGGGGGCGGACAGCTACCTATGGCTACACCTTC. Protein product: CASSGGRTATYGYTF.

The chain is built from TRBV11-3 and TRBJ2-2; D might be TRBD1 (7 bases). The germline V and J ends were trimmed by 5 bases and 4 bases, with 20 bases remaining between them. This CDR3 is 17 amino acids long. Germline values: CDR1 SGHNT, CDR2 YENEEA. CDR3 DNA sequence: TGTGCCAGCAGCCGTAGATCCGGGGGACAGAGCACCGGGGAGCTGTTTTTT. It encodes CASSRRSGGQSTGELFF.

The chain employs TRBV28 and TRBJ2-3; 9 bases fit TRBD2. Germline V gene sequence: CDR1 MDHEN, CDR2 SYDVKM. The V segment lost 8 bases and the J segment 7 bases; nucleotides outside the gene matches: 7. The length of the CDR3 is 13 residues. CDR3 loop: CASVLAGSYTQYF. For the CDR3, the DNA is TGTGCCAGCGTTCTAGCGGGATCCTATACGCAGTATTTT.

The CDR3: CASGSPGQGSDQPQHF. The CDR3 region has the DNA TGTGCTAGTGGGTCGCCGGGACAGGGGTCTGATCAGCCCCAGCATTTT. This sequence joins TRBV12-5 and TRBJ1-5; TRBD1 agrees at 10 bases. CDR3 length: 16 residues. Germline V gene sequence: CDR1 LGHNT, CDR2 FRNRAP. V dropped 6 bases and J dropped 5; count of bases not matched to a gene: 10.

CDR3 DNA: TGTGCCAGCAGCCCTGTATATCGGGATGGACACGAGCAGTACTTC. It translates to CASSPVYRDGHEQYF. The chain links TRBV6-2 or TRBV6-3 to TRBJ2-7; maybe TRBD2 (5 bases). The V gene's germline CDR1 is MNHEY and CDR2 SVGEGT. With 6 bases removed from V and 5 bases from J, the gap between germline ends came to 20 bases. CDR3 size: 15 residues.

CDR3 DNA: TGTGCCAGCAGTCAAACGCCGGGACAGGGATGGTACGAGCAGTACTTC. Translated, it gives CASSQTPGQGWYEQYF. This sequence joins TRBV6-2 or TRBV6-3 and TRBJ2-7; TRBD1 matches 9 bases. The CDR3 spans 16 residues. J gave up 4 bases and V 5 bases, and 12 bases lay outside the gene matches. CDR1 is MNHEY, CDR2 SVGEGT, per germline.